This T cell receptor beta chain was obtained from a study of identical twins. TCRdb redid the calling of the 5' RACE reads with MiXCR, one entry per CDR3 protein. The sample contains 690,000 or so distinct CDR3 sequences, around 6% of which appear only once. At least ten counts were recorded for this clonotype. Material: naive T cells sorted from blood. The receptor comes from a man aged 18-30 years in good health.

CDR3 residues: CATSDSQDSFFNYGYTF. In DNA, the CDR3 is TGTGCCACCAGTGATTCCCAGGACAGCTTCTTCAACTATGGCTACACCTTC. This chain uses TRBV24-1 with TRBJ1-2; D is perhaps TRBD1 (6 bases). This CDR3 has 17 amino acids. V lost 2 bases and J 2 bases, leaving 17 bases between the germline ends. Germline CDR1 KGHDR, CDR2 SFDVKD.